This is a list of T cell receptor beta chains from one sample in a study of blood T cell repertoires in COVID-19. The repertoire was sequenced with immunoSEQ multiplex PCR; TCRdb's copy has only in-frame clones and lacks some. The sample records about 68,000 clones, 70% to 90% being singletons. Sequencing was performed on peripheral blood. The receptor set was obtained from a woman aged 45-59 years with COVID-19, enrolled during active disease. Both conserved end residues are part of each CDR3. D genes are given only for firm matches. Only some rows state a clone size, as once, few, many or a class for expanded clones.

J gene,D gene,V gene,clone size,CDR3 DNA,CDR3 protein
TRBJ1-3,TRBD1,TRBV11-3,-,TGTGCCAGCAGCTCAAGACAGGGCTTCTCTGGAAACACCATATATTTT,CASSSRQGFSGNTIYF
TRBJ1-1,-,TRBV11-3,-,TGTGCCAGCAGCCCGACATTCATGAACACTGAAGCTTTCTTT,CASSPTFMNTEAFF
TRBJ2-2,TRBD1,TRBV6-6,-,TGTGCCAGCTCGGCAGGGGGCAACACCGGGGAGCTGTTTTTT,CASSAGGNTGELFF
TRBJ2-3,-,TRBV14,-,TGTGCCAGCAGCCGGGCGATCGGAGACTACACAGATACGCAGTATTTT,CASSRAIGDYTDTQYF
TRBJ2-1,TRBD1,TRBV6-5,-,TGTGCCAGCAGTCGGACAGGGATAAATGAGCAGTTCTTC,CASSRTGINEQFF
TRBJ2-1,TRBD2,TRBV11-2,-,TGTGCCAGCAGCTCTCTCGGACTAGCGTCCTATGAGCAGTTCTTC,CASSSLGLASYEQFF
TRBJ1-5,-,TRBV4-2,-,TGTGCCAGCAGCCAAGACGGGATCGGGCCCCAGCATTTT,CASSQDGIGPQHF
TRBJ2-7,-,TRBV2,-,TGTGCCAGCAGTGAGTCCTTACTAGCTAGGCCCTACGAGCAGTACTTC,CASSESLLARPYEQYF
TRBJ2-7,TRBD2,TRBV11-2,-,TGTGCCAGCAGGCGAGGGGGGGCGAAGACCGGGACTAGCCACGAGCAGTACTTC,CASRRGGAKTGTSHEQYF
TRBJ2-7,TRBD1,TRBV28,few,TGTGCCAGCAGTGGACAGGTCTTAACCTACGAGCAGTACTTC,CASSGQVLTYEQYF
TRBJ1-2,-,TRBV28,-,TGTGCCAGCAGTTTAGGACGGACTGAGAGAAATGGCTACACCTTC,CASSLGRTERNGYTF
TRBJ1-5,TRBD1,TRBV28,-,TGTGCCAGCACTGACAGGGGTCGTCAGCCCCAGCATTTT,CASTDRGRQPQHF
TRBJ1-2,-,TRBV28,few,TGTGCCAGCAGTTTACCGTACTATGGCTACACCTTC,CASSLPYYGYTF
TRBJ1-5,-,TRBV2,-,TGTGCCAGCACTCAAGGAGTGTTCAATCAGCCCCAGCATTTT,CASTQGVFNQPQHF
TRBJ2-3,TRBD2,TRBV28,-,TGTGCCAGCAGAGCGGGACTATTTTATGTTACGCAGTATTTT,CASRAGLFYVTQYF
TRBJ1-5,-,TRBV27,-,TGTGCCAGCAGAGAAGGAACAGGGCATAGGCCCCAGCATTTT,CASREGTGHRPQHF
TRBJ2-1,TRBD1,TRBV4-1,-,TGCGCCAGCAGCCCGCAGGGGGTCTCCTACAATGAGCAGTTCTTC,CASSPQGVSYNEQFF
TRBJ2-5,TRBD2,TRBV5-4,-,TGTGCCAGCAGCTTACTTAGCGGGAGCGGAAGTACGGAGACCCAGTACTTC,CASSLLSGSGSTETQYF
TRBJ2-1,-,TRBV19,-,TGTGCCAGTAGGCGGGACAGCGACAATGAGCAGTTCTTC,CASRRDSDNEQFF
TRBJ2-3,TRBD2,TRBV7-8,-,TGTGCCAGCAGCTTACAGCGGGAAAATACGCAGTATTTT,CASSLQRENTQYF
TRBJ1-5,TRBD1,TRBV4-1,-,TGCGCCAGCAGCCAGGGCGACAGGGGAAACCAGCCCCAGCATTTT,CASSQGDRGNQPQHF
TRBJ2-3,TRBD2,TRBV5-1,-,TGCGCCAGCAGCTTGGGGGGCGGGAGGAACGCGGCAGATACGCAGTATTTT,CASSLGGGRNAADTQYF
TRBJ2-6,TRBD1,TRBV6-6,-,TGTGCCAGCCGGGACAGCCTGTTCTCTGGGGCCAACGTCCTGACTTTC,CASRDSLFSGANVLTF
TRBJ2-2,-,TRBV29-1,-,TGCAGCGTTGAAAGACTAGTAAACACCGGGGAGCTGTTTTTT,CSVERLVNTGELFF
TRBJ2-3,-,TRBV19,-,TGTGCCAGTAGTGCCCGACAGTTAGCGGAGAAGCGGAATACGCAGTATTTT,CASSARQLAEKRNTQYF
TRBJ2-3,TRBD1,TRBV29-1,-,TGCAGCGTTGACCCTGGACAGGGGGCCACAGATACGCAGTATTTT,CSVDPGQGATDTQYF
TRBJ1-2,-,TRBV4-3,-,TGCGCCAGCAGCCATTCAGGGGCCACTAACTATGGCTACACCTTC,CASSHSGATNYGYTF
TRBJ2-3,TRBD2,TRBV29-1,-,TGCAGCGTTTCCAAACTAGCGGGAGTACTCTTGGGGGCAGATACGCAGTATTTT,CSVSKLAGVLLGADTQYF
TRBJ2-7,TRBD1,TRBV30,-,TGTGCCTGGACCAAAGACACCCCGACAGGGGAAGGCGAGCAGTACTTC,CAWTKDTPTGEGEQYF
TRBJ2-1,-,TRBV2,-,TGTGCCAGCAGTTTAGGGGCTAGCCCGGTGGGGGCCTTCTACAATGAGCAGTTCTTC,CASSLGASPVGAFYNEQFF
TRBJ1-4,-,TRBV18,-,TGTGCCAGCTCACAGCTACAAACAGGGCTTAATGAAAAACTGTTTTTT,CASSQLQTGLNEKLFF
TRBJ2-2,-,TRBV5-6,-,TGTGCCAGCAGCTTTGACATCATCCGACGGGAGCTGTTTTTT,CASSFDIIRRELFF
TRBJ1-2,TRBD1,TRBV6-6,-,TGTGCCAGCCTTAGAATGCAGGGGGGTAGCGGCTACACCTTC,CASLRMQGGSGYTF
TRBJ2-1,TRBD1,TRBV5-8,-,TGTGCCAGCAGCACTGGGACAGGGTCCTACAATGAGCAGTTCTTC,CASSTGTGSYNEQFF
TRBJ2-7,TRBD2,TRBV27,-,TGTGCCAGCAGTCTCCCGGGACTAGACTTCGAGCAGTACTTC,CASSLPGLDFEQYF
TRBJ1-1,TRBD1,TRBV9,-,TGTGCCAGCAGCGCTACTACAGGGGTCTCTGAAGCTTTCTTT,CASSATTGVSEAFF
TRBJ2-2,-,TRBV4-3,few,TGCGCCAGCAGCCAAATGAGAGGTCGGGCCGGGGAGCTGTTTTTT,CASSQMRGRAGELFF
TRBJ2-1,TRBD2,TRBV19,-,TGTGCCAGTAGTATAGTGGACGGGAGGGAACAGTTCTTC,CASSIVDGREQFF
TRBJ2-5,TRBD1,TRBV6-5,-,TGTGCCAGCGGAGATGGGACAGGCGGAGAGACCCAGTACTTC,CASGDGTGGETQYF